The 29 T cell receptor beta chains presented below share a single source sample, sequenced in a study of T-cell memory formation after mild COVID-19. MiXCR, run by TCRdb on the 5' RACE reads, gives a single entry per CDR3 protein. This table has around 250,000 distinct CDR3 sequences, around 15% appearing once. The sequencing input was PBMCs or a T cell subset sorted from them (not recorded which). The receptor source for this set is a man between 18 and 35 years old who had mild COVID-19 (a few samples of this study predate the infection). Cell type and time point are not known.

The CDR3 bases are TGCGCCAGCAGCTTGGCGGGGACTAGGGAAGATACGCAGTATTTT. Its protein is CASSLAGTREDTQYF. The J gene is TRBJ2-3, the V gene TRBV5-1; 8 bases line up with TRBD2. V lost 0 bases to trimming and J lost 5 bases; unmatched junction nucleotides: 5. Germline CDR1 reads SGHRS; CDR2 reads YFSETQ. The CDR3 extends over 15 amino acids. The variable domain in full, completed from reference TRBV5-1 and TRBJ2-3, reads KAGVTQTPRYLIKTRGQQVTLSCSPISGHRSVSWYQQTPGQGLQFLFEYFSETQRNKGNFPGRFSGRQFSNSRSEMNVSTLELGDSALYLCASSLAGTREDTQYFGPGTRLTVL.

V and J are TRBV29-1 and TRBJ1-2; perhaps TRBD1 as D (6 bases). Per germline, CDR1 SQVTM and CDR2 ANQGSEA. This CDR3 is built from 12 residues. V was pared by 6 bases and J by 5 bases, with 13 bases between. Written as DNA, the CDR3 is TGCAGCGTCGGAGGGGGTAGTTATGGCTACACCTTC. Translated, it gives CSVGGGSYGYTF.

This clonotype came up a few times. The rearrangement links TRBV12-3 or TRBV12-4 to TRBJ2-4, with D hard to call. The ends were cut back, 3 bases at V and 2 bases at J, with 8 bases in the middle. The CDR3 length is 14 residues. CDR3 sequence reads: CASSFLSTKNIQYF. In DNA, the CDR3 is TGTGCCAGCAGTTTTCTCTCGACCAAAAACATTCAGTACTTC.

This clonotype was seen more than once but under ten times. This chain uses TRBV5-4 with TRBJ2-4, with D possibly being TRBD1 (5 bases). Trimming took off 4 bases at V and 1 base at J, with 15 bases between the two ends. This CDR3 comprises 16 residues. Germline assignment: CDR1 SGHNT and CDR2 YYREEE (reference sequence). The CDR3: CASSPLGVSAKNIQYF. The CDR3 DNA sequence: TGTGCCAGCAGCCCCCTAGGGGTCTCGGCCAAAAACATTCAGTACTTC.

This rearrangement joins TRBV19 to TRBJ1-1, with TRBD1 as a possible D gene (5 bases). This CDR3 has 13 residues. The germline V gene encodes CDR1 LNHDA and CDR2 SQIVND (reference sequence). Trimming pared 5 bases from V and 7 bases from J, leaving 14 bases between. The CDR3 is CASSGGFGGEAFF. The CDR3 nucleotides read TGTGCCAGTAGTGGGGGGTTCGGGGGTGAAGCTTTCTTT.

The sample holds a few counts of this clonotype. The DNA is omitted, as the CDR3 cannot be located on it reliably, and the CDR3 follows TCRdb's listing. This chain's CDR3 is CASSSSDKYGYTF. V and J are TRBV12-3 or TRBV12-4 and TRBJ1-2. The CDR3 is made up of 13 amino acids, end residues included.

The chain couples TRBV4-1 to TRBJ1-1; D is unclear. Germline CDR1 reads MGHRA; CDR2 reads YSYEKL. CDR3 size: 15 residues. Trimming removed 0 bases from V and 6 bases from J, with 14 bases in between. CDR3 nucleotides: TGCGCCAGCAGCCAAGATAGGGCCGGCGCCGCTGAAGCTTTCTTT. Translating gives CASSQDRAGAAEAFF.

This sequence joins TRBV15 and TRBJ2-5; 9 bases fit TRBD1. V shed 2 bases, J shed 6 bases, and the junction held 10 bases outside the gene matches. The CDR3 loop spans 16 amino acids. The germline gives CDR1 LNHNV, CDR2 YYDKDF (reference sequence). In DNA form, the CDR3 reads TGTGCCACCAGCAGACCTGGGGGACAGGGCGGACAGACCCAGTACTTC. This translates into CATSRPGGQGGQTQYF.

Ten or more counts support this clonotype. The chain carries TRBV7-2 and TRBJ2-7; 11 bases line up with TRBD2. J gave up 4 bases and V 2 bases, and 1 base lay outside the gene matches. The CDR3 spans 14 residues. Per germline, CDR1 SGHTA and CDR2 FQGNSA. CDR3 bases: TGTGCCAGCAGCTTAACTAGCGGGGGTTACGAGCAGTACTTC. Protein: CASSLTSGGYEQYF.

This clonotype was observed a handful of times. This chain links TRBV7-2 with TRBJ1-5, with D possibly matching TRBD1 (6 bases). This CDR3 contains 16 residues. Trimming took 5 bases from V and 0 from J, leaving 14 bases between them. In germline, CDR1 is SGHTA, CDR2 FQGNSA. For the CDR3, the DNA is TGTGCCAGCAGCCCCGGACAGTGGAATAGCAATCAGCCCCAGCATTTT. Amino acid sequence: CASSPGQWNSNQPQHF.

This clonotype was picked up a small number of times. The rearrangement joins TRBV3-1 to TRBJ2-5; D might be TRBD1 or TRBD2, each matching 5 bases. The CDR3 is 15 amino acids. Germline CDR1 is LGHDT and CDR2 is YNNKEL (reference sequence). V lost 4 bases, J lost 5 bases, and 17 bases lay in between. The CDR3 nucleotides are TGTGCCAGCAGCCCGATGGGACGCAACGGGGAGACCCAGTACTTC. Protein sequence: CASSPMGRNGETQYF.

The V gene is TRBV28, the J gene TRBJ2-1; the D gene is possibly TRBD1 (5 bases). Looked up from germline, CDR1 is MDHEN and CDR2 is SYDVKM. Trimming stripped 4 bases from V and 9 bases from J, with 10 bases between. This CDR3 is built from 12 residues. The CDR3 DNA follows: TGTGCCAGCAGTTCGACAGTCAGTGAGCAGTTCTTC. Translated, it gives CASSSTVSEQFF.

This clonotype showed up just a few times. V gene TRBV7-8 combines with J gene TRBJ2-5; D remains unclear. The length of the CDR3 is 13 residues. Germline V gene sequence: CDR1 SGHVS, CDR2 FQNEAQ. V shed 5 bases and J shed 5 bases, with 12 bases lying between them. CDR3: CASSVQGVETQYF. For the CDR3, the DNA is TGTGCCAGCAGCGTCCAAGGCGTTGAGACCCAGTACTTC.

In this sample, this clonotype turned up many times. The chain has TRBV24-1 and TRBJ2-1, with 13 bases matching TRBD2. The germline V gene has CDR1 KGHDR and CDR2 SFDVKD. The CDR3 length is 18 residues. The ends lost 7 bases at V and 5 bases at J; junction bases unmatched: 13. CDR3 coding DNA: TGTGCCACCAGCCCACGCCCAGGGACTAGCGGGGCCAACAATGAGCAGTTCTTC. Amino acids: CATSPRPGTSGANNEQFF.

The chain carries TRBV25-1 and TRBJ2-3; 10 nucleotides match TRBD2. This CDR3 comprises 17 residues. The germline V gene has CDR1 MGHDK and CDR2 SYGVNS. With V trimmed by 3 bases and J by 0 bases, 6 bases remained unmatched. The CDR3 coding sequence is TGTGCCAGCAGTGAGGTCCTAGCGGGGGTTAGCACAGATACGCAGTATTTT. Residues: CASSEVLAGVSTDTQYF.

The genes are TRBV11-3 and TRBJ1-1; D is unresolved. This CDR3 region has 13 residues. Germline-derived CDR1 and CDR2 are SGHNT and YENEEA. Trimming removed 5 bases at V and 5 bases at J, with 12 bases between. Written as DNA, the CDR3 is TGTGCCAGCAGCCGAGGGTTTGGGACTGAAGCTTTCTTT. It specifies CASSRGFGTEAFF.

In this sample, this clonotype turned up a few times. The chain joins TRBV6-2 or TRBV6-3 to TRBJ2-3; D call uncertain. This CDR3 region has 15 residues. Germline V gene sequence: CDR1 MNHEY, CDR2 SVGEGT. The V and J ends lost 2 bases and 0 bases respectively, with 9 bases between them. The CDR3 region has the DNA TGTGCCAGCAGTTACCGCCAAGGGAGCACAGATACGCAGTATTTT. Translation gives CASSYRQGSTDTQYF.

The V call is TRBV12-3 or TRBV12-4, the J call TRBJ1-5, with 10 bases matching TRBD1. This CDR3 contains 15 residues. V lost 7 bases, J lost 4 bases, and 7 bases stayed unmatched. CDR3 sequence reads: CASNYEGQGNQPQHF. CDR3 coding DNA: TGTGCCAGCAACTACGAGGGACAGGGGAATCAGCCCCAGCATTTT.

The chain combines TRBV6-2 or TRBV6-3 with TRBJ2-3; 9 nucleotides line up with TRBD2. After removal of 7 bases from V and 7 bases from J, the junction contained 6 bases not matched to a gene. The CDR3 consists of 13 residues. Germline loops: CDR1 MNHEY, CDR2 SVGEGT. This chain's CDR3 is CASKIAGDNTQYF. The CDR3 bases are TGTGCCAGCAAGATAGCGGGGGATAATACGCAGTATTTT.

This clonotype was observed a handful of times. The chain has TRBV2 and TRBJ2-7; tentative D call: TRBD2 (6 bases). Per germline, CDR1 SNHLY and CDR2 FYNNEI. The CDR3 totals 12 residues. CDR3 region: CASSEAGAGPNV. CDR3 DNA: TGTGCCAGCAGTGAAGCTGGGGCGGGACCGAACGTC.

This clonotype appeared a few times. This rearrangement joins TRBV18 to TRBJ2-6, with a weak D call TRBD2 (5 bases). Trimming removed 3 bases at V and 0 bases at J, with 6 bases between. The CDR3 totals 15 residues. The germline gives CDR1 KGHSH, CDR2 LQKENI. The DNA of the CDR3 is TGTGCCAGCTCACCCGGGATCTCTGGGGCCAACGTCCTGACTTTC. Protein sequence: CASSPGISGANVLTF.

The rearrangement links TRBV5-1 to TRBJ1-2, with D perhaps matching TRBD1 (6 bases). The CDR3 has 13 residues. CDR1 is SGHRS, CDR2 YFSETQ, per germline. The ends were cut back, 2 bases at V and 2 bases at J, with 7 bases in the middle. In DNA form, the CDR3 reads TGCGCCAGCAGCTTTACAGGGAACTATGGCTACACCTTC. It encodes CASSFTGNYGYTF.

This chain uses TRBV7-9 with TRBJ1-1; D might be TRBD1 (5 bases). The CDR3 is 13 amino acids. Germline lookup yields CDR1 SEHNR and CDR2 FQNEAQ (reference sequence). Trimming cost V 0 bases and J 10 bases, with 12 bases left between them. CDR3 DNA: TGTGCCAGCAGCTTAGCGGGGCCCGGGGGAGCTTTCTTT. Translating it yields CASSLAGPGGAFF. The whole variable domain, filled in from reference TRBV7-9 and TRBJ1-1, reads DTGVSQNPRHKITKRGQNVTFRCDPISEHNRLYWYRQTLGQGPEFLTYFQNEAQLEKSRLLSDRFSAERPKGSFSTLEIQRTEQGDSAMYLCASSLAGPGGAFFGQGTRLTVV.

This clonotype was seen a few times. The CDR3 reads CASRPGQNSPLHF. Written as DNA, the CDR3 is TGTGCCAGTAGGCCGGGACAGAATTCACCCCTCCACTTT. The chain joins TRBV19 to TRBJ1-6; 7 bases match TRBD1. Germline-derived CDR1 and CDR2 are LNHDA and SQIVND (reference sequence). J was trimmed by 7 bases and V by 6 bases; bases with no gene match: 3. The CDR3 consists of 13 residues. Full variable domain (rest looked up from reference TRBV19 and TRBJ1-6): DGGITQSPKYLFRKEGQNVTLSCEQNLNHDAMYWYRQDPGQGLRLIYYSQIVNDFQKGDIAEGYSVSREKKESFPLTVTSAQKNPTAFYLCASRPGQNSPLHFGNGTRLTVT.

The chain is built from TRBV7-9 and TRBJ2-7, with D perhaps being TRBD1 or TRBD2 (5 bases each). The CDR3 is made up of 16 amino acids. Germline V gene lookup returns CDR1 SEHNR and CDR2 FQNEAQ (reference sequence). Trimming took off 3 bases at V and 3 bases at J, with 18 bases between the two ends. CDR3 coding DNA: TGTGCCAGCAGCTTGGGGGTCTTAGTACGAAACTACGAGCAGTACTTC. Translation gives CASSLGVLVRNYEQYF.

This clonotype occurred many times. The gene calls are TRBV6-2 or TRBV6-3 and TRBJ2-2; 8 positions match TRBD2. Germline lookup yields CDR1 MNHEY and CDR2 SVGEGT. There are 17 residues in the CDR3. V dropped 0 bases and J dropped 0; count of bases not matched to a gene: 3. The CDR3 loop is CASSYSSAGANTGELFF. The CDR3 nucleotides are TGTGCCAGCAGTTACTCGTCAGCGGGGGCGAACACCGGGGAGCTGTTTTTT.

V is TRBV12-3 or TRBV12-4 and J is TRBJ2-3; possibly TRBD2 for D (6 bases). The V end lost 7 bases, the J end lost 1 base, and 12 bases lay between the germline ends. The CDR3 length is 14 residues. CDR3 coding DNA: TGTGCCAGCACATTAGCGGATCGCACAGATACGCAGTATTTT. Amino acid sequence: CASTLADRTDTQYF.

The chain uses TRBV7-3 and TRBJ2-2; D is tentatively TRBD1 or TRBD2 (6 bases each). CDR1 SGHTA and CDR2 FQGTGA come from the germline V gene. This CDR3 region has 13 residues. Trimming took 4 bases from V and 9 from J, leaving 12 bases between them. CDR3 coding DNA: TGTGCCAGCAGCTCGAGGGGGGCGAGGGAGCTGTTTTTT. It translates to CASSSRGARELFF.

The V gene is TRBV5-1, the J gene TRBJ2-2; possible D gene TRBD2, 6 bases. V gave up 5 bases and J gave up 3 bases, with 14 bases separating them. CDR3 length: 15 residues. Germline CDR1 and CDR2: SGHRS and YFSETQ. This CDR3 is CASRAGTPYTGELFF. CDR3 DNA: TGCGCCAGCAGAGCCGGGACTCCTTACACCGGGGAGCTGTTTTTT.